The rows below give T cell receptor beta chains drawn from one sample of a study of blood T cell repertoires in COVID-19. TCRdb's copy holds only in-frame clones and misses some; the assay was immunoSEQ multiplex PCR. Among 200,000 or so clones listed, less than 90% were seen once. What was sequenced was peripheral blood. Source of these receptors: a woman aged 40 to 50 with acute or convalescent COVID-19. Each CDR3 is given with its conserved first and last residue. Each record gives: clone size, J gene, V gene, D gene, CDR3 DNA, CDR3 protein. D genes are given only for firm matches. Some rows mark clone size as missing; the rest say once, few, many or name a class of expanded clone.

. TRBJ2-7 TRBV5-6 . TGTGCCAGCACTCAACAAAGATTCTACGAGCAGTACTTC CASTQQRFYEQYF
. TRBJ1-4 TRBV2 . TGTGCCAGCAGAGGCTTTTGGCAGGGGCGTGAAAAACTGTTTTTT CASRGFWQGREKLFF
. TRBJ2-1 TRBV11-2 . TGTGCCAGCAGCTTGGAAACGATCCGGACATGGGGGCGCTACAATGAGCAGTTCTTC CASSLETIRTWGRYNEQFF
. TRBJ1-6 TRBV30 . TGTGCCTGGAGTCGGGTGAATAATTCACCCCTCCACTTT CAWSRVNNSPLHF
. TRBJ1-4 TRBV6-6 . TGTGCCAGCAGCCCTAATTGGGCTGCAACTAATGAAAAACTGTTTTTT CASSPNWAATNEKLFF
. TRBJ2-7 TRBV27 TRBD1 TGTGCCAGCAGTGTAAAGGGACAGGGCACCTACGAGCAGTACTTC CASSVKGQGTYEQYF
. TRBJ2-1 TRBV11-2 TRBD2 TGTGCCAGCAGCTTAGACCGCGGGAGCGCTGAGCAGTTCTTC CASSLDRGSAEQFF
. TRBJ2-3 TRBV7-2 . TGTGCCAGCAGCCCCCAGTATACGCAGTATTTT CASSPQYTQYF
once TRBJ2-5 TRBV24-1 TRBD2 TGTGCCACCAGTGATGTTTCCAGCGGGAGCCAAGAGACCCAGTACTTC CATSDVSSGSQETQYF
. TRBJ2-1 TRBV7-2 TRBD1 TGTGCCAGCAGCCTCCTGCCAGGACAGGGGGCTATTTGGAATGAGCAGTTCTTC CASSLLPGQGAIWNEQFF
. TRBJ2-7 TRBV11-2 . TGTGCCAGCAGCTTAGCTACCTACGAGCAGTACTTC CASSLATYEQYF
. TRBJ1-4 TRBV12-3/TRBV12-4 . TGTGCCAGCAAGTTTTCCCAGGGCGGAAAACTGTTTTTT CASKFSQGGKLFF
. TRBJ2-3 TRBV24-1 . TGTGCCACCAGTGGAGGGACAATCACAGGTATCGGCACAGATACGCAGTATTTT CATSGGTITGIGTDTQYF
few TRBJ2-1 TRBV24-1 TRBD1 TGTGCCACCAGTGACCCGGGACAGGGAGGGAATGAGCAGTTCTTC CATSDPGQGGNEQFF
. TRBJ2-1 TRBV2 . TGTGCCAGCAGGGGACAACAACAAGGGTCGAATGAGCAGTTCTTC CASRGQQQGSNEQFF
. TRBJ2-1 TRBV28 . TGTGCCAGCAGTTTCCTAGTGCGCTCCTACAATGAGCAGTTCTTC CASSFLVRSYNEQFF
. TRBJ2-1 TRBV7-9 TRBD2 TGTGCCAGCAGCCCGGGACTACTAAGCTCCTACAATGAGCAGTTCTTC CASSPGLLSSYNEQFF
. TRBJ1-2 TRBV6-1 . TGTGCCAGCAGGGAACTAGACAGGCTAGGCGTCAACTATGGCTACACCTTC CASRELDRLGVNYGYTF
. TRBJ2-6 TRBV29-1 . TGCAGCGTTGAAGATCATTGGAGCTCTGGGGCCAACGTCCTGACTTTC CSVEDHWSSGANVLTF
. TRBJ1-4 TRBV7-9 TRBD1 TGTGCCAGCAGCACCAACAGGGGGATGGATGAAAAACTGTTTTTT CASSTNRGMDEKLFF
few TRBJ2-1 TRBV14 . TGTGCCAGCAGCCAGAGTGGGCTCTACAATGAGCAGTTCTTC CASSQSGLYNEQFF
. TRBJ1-1 TRBV5-1 . TGCGCCAGCAGCTTGACCCTAAACACTGAAGCTTTCTTT CASSLTLNTEAFF
. TRBJ1-2 TRBV6-6 TRBD1 TGTGCCAGCAGTTCCATGGGGACAGGCTATGGCTACACCTTC CASSSMGTGYGYTF
. TRBJ1-2 TRBV6-5 TRBD1 TGTGCCAGCAGTTGGTTAGGGGGCGACTATGGCTACACCTTC CASSWLGGDYGYTF
. TRBJ2-1 TRBV5-5 . TGTGCCAGCAGCCTCTTGACGCTAGACGTTAATGAGCAGTTCTTC CASSLLTLDVNEQFF
. TRBJ2-3 TRBV3-1/TRBV3-2 . TGTGCCAGCAGCCAGGGCGGGCGGGCAGATACGCAGTATTTT CASSQGGRADTQYF
. TRBJ2-1 TRBV27 TRBD2 TGTGCCAGCAGTTTACGGGGCGGGGGGGCAGGAGAGCAGTTCTTC CASSLRGGGAGEQFF
. TRBJ2-7 TRBV20-1 . TGCAGTGCTAGTTACGGGGGTAGCCGCGACGAGCAGTACTTC CSASYGGSRDEQYF
once TRBJ1-6 TRBV6-5 . TGTGCCAGCAATAAGGACAGAAATTCACCCCTCCACTTT CASNKDRNSPLHF
. TRBJ1-2 TRBV5-1 . TGCGCCAGCAGCTTGGGACAGGACTACTATGGCTACACCTTC CASSLGQDYYGYTF
. TRBJ2-3 TRBV18 . TGTGCCAGCTCACCAGTGTTCTCGAGCGGGCTAAGCACAGATACGCAGTATTTT CASSPVFSSGLSTDTQYF
. TRBJ1-1 TRBV5-1 . TGCGCCAGCAGCTTGGCCGCCGGGGGTAGCACTGAAGCTTTCTTT CASSLAAGGSTEAFF
. TRBJ1-4 TRBV27 . TGTGCCAGCAGCTGGGGGAGGGACGAAAAACTGTTTTTT CASSWGRDEKLFF
. TRBJ1-2 TRBV29-1 . TGCAGCGTTGAAGATGAAGACTTTAACTATGGCTACACCTTC CSVEDEDFNYGYTF
. TRBJ2-3 TRBV5-1 TRBD2 TGCGCCAGCAGCCGGCGGGGGGAGAGCACAGATACGCAGTATTTT CASSRRGESTDTQYF
few TRBJ2-1 TRBV4-2 . TGTGCCAGCAGAGAATCGGTATCCTACAATGAGCAGTTCTTC CASRESVSYNEQFF
. TRBJ2-1 TRBV29-1 TRBD1 TGCAGCCTACCCGGGACAGATTACAATGAGCAGTTCTTC CSLPGTDYNEQFF
once TRBJ2-2 TRBV7-9 . TGTGCCAGCAGCAGCACAGGCTACGGCGGGGAGCTGTTTTTT CASSSTGYGGELFF
. TRBJ2-3 TRBV6-6 . TGTGCCAGCATTCTCGAAGTCGGGGATACGCAGTATTTT CASILEVGDTQYF